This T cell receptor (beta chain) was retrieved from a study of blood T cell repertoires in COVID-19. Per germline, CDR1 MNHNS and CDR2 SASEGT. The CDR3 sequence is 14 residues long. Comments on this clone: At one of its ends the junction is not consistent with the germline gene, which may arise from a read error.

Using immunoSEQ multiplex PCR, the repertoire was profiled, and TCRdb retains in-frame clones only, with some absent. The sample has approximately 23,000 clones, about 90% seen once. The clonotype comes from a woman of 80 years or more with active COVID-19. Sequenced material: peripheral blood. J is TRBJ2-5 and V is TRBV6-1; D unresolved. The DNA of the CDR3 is TGTGCCAGCAGGGAAGACGCGTATAAAGAGACCCAGTACTTC. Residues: CASREDAYKETQYF.